What follows are 6 T cell receptor beta chains derived from one specimen sequenced in a study of blood T cell repertoires in COVID-19 (dated by TCRdb to 2020 to 2021). The protocol used for the library was the immunoSEQ multiplex PCR assay. The immuneACCESS repertoire file appears here via TCRdb, limited to in-frame rearrangements. These files lack a portion of the clones; in checked studies, under half of the deficit traces to unresolved V genes, and the cause of the others is not known. The sample profile shows about 300,000 clones; roughly 90% of them were found once. The ten largest clones add up to 0.95% to 1.2% of the sample. The sequencing input was PBMCs or T cells enriched from blood (not recorded which). All receptors derive from a woman aged 30 to 39 who had recovered from COVID-19.

The chain joins TRBV4-1 to TRBJ2-7; the match to TRBD1 covers 7 bases. Trimming at V came to 1 base and at J to 5 bases, leaving 8 bases not matched to a gene. From germline, CDR1 is MGHRA and CDR2 YSYEKL. The CDR3 length is 15 residues. The CDR3 sequence: CASSQVSQGVNEQYF. The CDR3 coding sequence is TGCGCCAGCAGCCAAGTAAGTCAGGGGGTTAACGAGCAGTACTTC.

V gene TRBV9 combines with J gene TRBJ2-6; 9 bases map to TRBD1. Germline V CDR1 and CDR2: SGDLS, YYNGEE. The CDR3 extends over 18 amino acids. V trimming: 4 bases; J trimming: 0 bases; junction bases outside the gene matches: 8. In DNA form, the CDR3 reads TGTGCCAGCAGCCTCCGGGACAGGGCCCTCTCTGGGGCCAACGTCCTGACTTTC. Residues: CASSLRDRALSGANVLTF.

The rearrangement uses TRBV7-2 and TRBJ2-3; D call uncertain. There are 14 residues in the CDR3. Germline values: CDR1 SGHTA, CDR2 FQGNSA. The V and J ends lost 5 bases and 2 bases respectively, with 11 bases between them. Written as DNA, the CDR3 is TGTGCCAGCAGCCGTGAGTTTGACACAGATACGCAGTATTTT. Amino acid sequence: CASSREFDTDTQYF.

This clone was observed a handful of times. CDR3 amino acids: CASSLGSLATNEKLFF. Here the CDR3 DNA reads TGCGCCAGCAGCTTGGGTTCCCTTGCAACTAATGAAAAACTGTTTTTT. The J gene is TRBJ1-4, the V gene TRBV5-1; D call uncertain. CDR1 is SGHRS and CDR2 is YFSETQ in the germline V gene. The germline V and J ends were trimmed by 0 bases and 0 bases, with 9 bases remaining between them. There are 16 residues in the CDR3. Based on the CDR3 plus reference TRBV5-1 and TRBJ1-4, the full variable domain is KAGVTQTPRYLIKTRGQQVTLSCSPISGHRSVSWYQQTPGQGLQFLFEYFSETQRNKGNFPGRFSGRQFSNSRSEMNVSTLELGDSALYLCASSLGSLATNEKLFFGSGTQLSVL.

The chain joins TRBV27 to TRBJ2-7, with TRBD1 matching 8 bases. Germline V gives CDR1 MNHEY, CDR2 SMNVEV (reference sequence). Trimming at V came to 4 bases and at J to 4 bases, leaving 3 bases not matched to a gene. This CDR3 has 13 amino acids. This chain's CDR3 is CASSYWTGYEQYF. The CDR3 bases are TGTGCCAGCAGTTATTGGACAGGGTACGAGCAGTACTTC.

The CDR3 DNA reads as TGTGCCAGCAGCCCTACAGGGGGCTTAGGTCAGCCCCAGCATTTT. Its translation is CASSPTGGLGQPQHF. The rearrangement joins TRBV28 to TRBJ1-5, with TRBD1 identical over 9 bases. The V and J ends lost 6 bases and 6 bases, in that order; junction bases with no gene match: 9. The CDR3 is 15 amino acids. The germline V gene encodes CDR1 MDHEN and CDR2 SYDVKM.